This T cell receptor beta chain is from a study of tumor and adjacent non-tumor tissue in lung cancer (dated by TCRdb to the late 2010s). In terms of the full investigation: The cohort included 12 adenocarcinoma, a couple of squamous cell carcinoma and 1 small cell lung cancer patients. Bulk TCRbeta repertoires were compared between lung tumor tissue and matched distant non-tumor lung tissue obtained from around 14 lung cancer patients. Among the approximately 15 patients, ages ranged from about 31 to 85 years, roughly 10 were men and 5 were women, and disease was TNM stage I to III. Sequencing generated a total of about 130,000,000 productive TCRbeta reads, averaging about 4.2 million reads per sample. For each patient, one tumor sample and one normal lung sample were taken, giving about 29 paired specimens that underwent TCRbeta CDR3 sequencing.

About this clonotype: The antigen it recognizes is unknown. No base quality values were provided; no much bigger clone lies one nucleotide off.

Paper-wide results and their limitations: Peripheral blood was not sequenced, so blood TCRbeta repertoires were not examined in the lung cancer patients of the study. Neither the sequencing platform nor unique molecular identifiers are mentioned in the methods. Tumor tissue showed significantly higher TCR diversity (inverse Simpson) than normal lung tissue, at around 450 vs 150 (P = 0.0075, Mann-Whitney U test). TCR diversity was significantly higher in younger patients, and greater tumor TCR diversity was associated with shorter overall survival and shorter disease-free survival. Only about 15 patients were in the cohort, and the authors stated that larger samples and more detailed clinical data are needed. In normal lung, the top 100 clones accounted for a significantly larger cumulative share of the repertoire than in tumor tissue.

RNA was isolated from bulk unsorted tissue, and RNA quality was assessed with a NanoDrop ND-1000 and an Agilent 2100. Newly diagnosed lung cancer patients without prior chemotherapy who had been admitted for thoracic surgery in China between August and November 2014 were enrolled as donors. Patients who had received previous radiotherapy or chemotherapy, or who had another concurrent cancer, were excluded from the study. Pieces of surgical tissue measuring about 1-2.2 cm3 were kept in RNAlater solution and stored at -80 degrees C until use. The method was multiplex PCR. Sequencing was carried out with an Illumina HiSeq 2500. Following protocols modified from ARM-PCR, the researchers constructed TCRbeta libraries through three rounds of nested PCR with primers (Table S4). Before sequencing, PCR products of 200-500 bp were cut from the gel and purified using the QIAquick gel extraction kit. In the source study's methods: Trimmomatic was used to clean the reads, FLASH was used to merge the reads into complete CDR3 sequences, and MiTCR was used to assign the reads to V(D)J germline segments. VDJtools was used to compute clonal diversity as the inverse Simpson's index. A read counted as productive if the sequence was in-frame and lacked a premature stop codon. TCRdb redid the processing of the public reads, applying fastp at Q25 and MiXCR, and retained in-frame beta chains. Merged by CDR3 protein, the rows form single entries marked with the most common genes and DNA. The V and J calls, along with clone size, are taken from TCRdb and not from the paper's own processing. In all, the sample holds 91,000 or so distinct CDR3 sequences, and less than 75% of those were seen once. The ten biggest clones cover 15% to 20% of the sample.

The CDR3 goes from the cysteine to the phenylalanine over 14 residues. The only DNA kept is the CDR3, 42 bases in frame from the first base. CDR1 and CDR2, per the germline V gene, are MNHEY and SVGAGI. Sequencing was done on a sample of lung tumor tissue. The receptor comes from a man aged 55 to 70 with non-small cell lung cancer. The V and J genes are TRBV6-5 and TRBJ1-1; TRBD1 is possibly the D segment (5 matching bases). The CDR3: CDISSVGGNTEAFF. The DNA is as follows: TGTGACATCAGTTCCGTCGGGGGGAACACTGAAGCTTTCTTT.